These 19 T cell receptor beta chains were all obtained from the same sample, sequenced in a study of blood T cell repertoires in COVID-19. Assay: immunoSEQ multiplex PCR; the TCRdb copy retains only in-frame clones and omits some. The data contain roughly 350,000 clones, more than 90% of them seen just once; the ten biggest clones take up approximately 17%. The sequenced sample was PBMCs or T cells enriched from blood (not recorded which). These receptors were taken from a woman in her 30s who had recovered from COVID-19.

The rearrangement uses TRBV28 and TRBJ2-1, with 8 bases matching TRBD2. Unmatched junction bases numbered 5, after V lost 4 bases and J lost 3 bases. CDR3 length: 15 amino acids. Germline V gene lookup returns CDR1 MDHEN and CDR2 SYDVKM. CDR3 protein: CASSSGGESYNEQFF. The CDR3 region has the DNA TGTGCCAGCAGTTCCGGGGGGGAGAGCTACAATGAGCAGTTCTTC. Full variable domain (outside the CDR3, taken from reference TRBV28 and TRBJ2-1): DVKVTQSSRYLVKRTGEKVFLECVQDMDHENMFWYRQDPGLGLRLIYFSYDVKMKEKGDIPEGYSVSREKKERFSLILESASTNQTSMYLCASSSGGESYNEQFFGPGTRLTVL.

The chain joins TRBV2 to TRBJ1-3; the D gene is possibly TRBD1 (5 bases). Looked up from germline, CDR1 is SNHLY and CDR2 is FYNNEI. Trimming took 6 bases from V and 5 from J, leaving 11 bases between them. CDR3 length: 13 amino acids. The DNA for the CDR3 is TGTGCCAGCAGCCTAGACAGCAGAAACACCATATATTTT. Translated, it gives CASSLDSRNTIYF.

The gene calls are TRBV2 and TRBJ1-1; a possible D gene is TRBD1 (5 bases). CDR3 length: 14 amino acids. Trimming took 7 bases from V and 3 from J, leaving 15 bases between them. Germline V gene data show CDR1 as SNHLY and CDR2 as FYNNEI. The CDR3 loop reads CASKRRDFHTEAFF. CDR3 DNA: TGTGCCAGCAAGCGTCGGGACTTCCACACTGAAGCTTTCTTT.

The J gene is TRBJ1-5, the V gene TRBV28; TRBD1 agrees at 7 bases. The CDR3 is made up of 17 amino acids. Germline trimming cut 5 bases from V and 5 bases from J; bases unmatched to any gene: 15. Germline CDR1 is MDHEN and CDR2 is SYDVKM. The CDR3: CASSPGQARDSYQPQHF. The CDR3 nucleotides read TGTGCCAGCAGTCCGGGACAAGCTCGGGACAGCTATCAGCCCCAGCATTTT.

The rearrangement uses TRBV7-3 and TRBJ2-1; tentatively, D is TRBD2 (6 bases). The CDR3 sequence is 15 residues long. Per germline, CDR1 SGHTA and CDR2 FQGTGA. The germline V and J ends were trimmed by 5 bases and 6 bases, with 17 bases remaining between them. CDR3 protein: CASSPSLGGANEQFF. In DNA, the CDR3 is TGTGCCAGCAGCCCATCGTTGGGGGGAGCCAATGAGCAGTTCTTC. The whole variable domain, filled in from reference TRBV7-3 and TRBJ2-1, reads GAGVSQTPSNKVTEKGKYVELRCDPISGHTALYWYRQSLGQGPEFLIYFQGTGAADDSGLPNDRFFAVRPEGSVSTLKIQRTERGDSAVYLCASSPSLGGANEQFFGPGTRLTVL.

This clone showed up just once. The chain recombines TRBV14 with TRBJ1-2; weak D call: TRBD1 (6 bases). With 2 bases removed from V and 8 bases from J, the gap between germline ends came to 9 bases. From germline, CDR1 is SGHDN and CDR2 FVKESK. This CDR3 contains 12 residues. The CDR3 DNA follows: TGTGCCAGCAGCCAAAACAGGGAAGGCTACACCTTC. Protein: CASSQNREGYTF.

The chain employs TRBV11-3 and TRBJ2-1; perhaps TRBD1 as D (6 bases). The germline V gene encodes CDR1 SGHNT and CDR2 YENEEA. Trimming cost V 5 bases and J 8 bases, with 13 bases left between them. This CDR3 has 13 amino acids. CDR3 DNA: TGTGCCAGCAGCGGATCCCACAGGGATGAGCAGTTCTTC. Encoded protein: CASSGSHRDEQFF.

The chain couples TRBV4-1 to TRBJ2-2, with D perhaps TRBD2 (5 bases). The CDR3 is 17 residues long. The germline V gene encodes CDR1 MGHRA and CDR2 YSYEKL. The V end lost 1 base, the J end lost 3 bases, and 15 bases lay between the germline ends. The CDR3 here is CASSQVRGRADTGELFF. CDR3 in DNA: TGCGCCAGCAGCCAAGTTAGAGGGCGCGCCGACACCGGGGAGCTGTTTTTT.

This clone has a count of ten or more. This chain links TRBV5-4 with TRBJ2-2, with D possibly matching TRBD2 (5 bases). From germline, CDR1 is SGHNT and CDR2 YYREEE (reference sequence). Between the trimmed V and J ends, which lost 3 bases and 3 bases, there was a span of 9 bases. This CDR3 is 14 amino acids long. CDR3 region: CASSSLADTGELFF. The CDR3 DNA reads as TGTGCCAGCAGCTCCCTAGCAGACACCGGGGAGCTGTTTTTT.

This clone was counted a few times. This chain links TRBV9 with TRBJ2-1; weak D call: TRBD2 (7 bases). V lost 0 bases, J lost 8 bases, and 15 bases lay in between. The CDR3 is 15 amino acids. Germline-derived CDR1 and CDR2 are SGDLS and YYNGEE. CDR3 loop: CASSVGGGPLDEQFF. The CDR3 bases are TGTGCCAGCAGCGTAGGCGGGGGCCCCTTGGATGAGCAGTTCTTC.

This clone was seen only once. The rearrangement uses TRBV10-3 and TRBJ2-3, with D maybe TRBD2 (5 bases). The V end lost 5 bases, the J end lost 3 bases, and 9 bases lay between the germline ends. In germline, CDR1 is ENHRY, CDR2 SYGVKD. This CDR3 region has 13 residues. The CDR3 region is CAISRGYTDTQYF. Here the CDR3 DNA reads TGTGCCATCAGTCGGGGTTATACAGATACGCAGTATTTT.

The chain links TRBV27 to TRBJ2-3; TRBD1 matches at 8 bases. Unmatched junction bases numbered 7, after V lost 4 bases and J lost 4 bases. Germline assignment: CDR1 MNHEY and CDR2 SMNVEV (reference sequence). The CDR3 consists of 15 residues. The CDR3 protein is CASSWFSGGSDTQYF. The CDR3 DNA follows: TGTGCCAGCAGTTGGTTTTCAGGGGGCTCAGATACGCAGTATTTT.

The chain couples TRBV12-3 or TRBV12-4 to TRBJ2-7; D not resolved. V was cut by 0 bases and J by 2 bases, with 5 bases left in between. This CDR3 spans 13 amino acids. The CDR3 sequence is CASSLALAYEQYF. In DNA form, the CDR3 reads TGTGCCAGCAGTTTAGCACTTGCCTACGAGCAGTACTTC.

The chain joins TRBV18 to TRBJ1-5, with D unclear. CDR1 KGHSH and CDR2 LQKENI come from the germline V gene. Deletions cut 3 bases from V and 3 bases from J, with 6 bases between. CDR3 length: 13 residues. CDR3 sequence: CASSPGPNQPQHF. The DNA of the CDR3 is TGTGCCAGCTCACCGGGCCCCAATCAGCCCCAGCATTTT.

This chain connects TRBV3-1 (or the pseudogene TRBV3-2) to TRBJ2-3, with D perhaps matching TRBD1 (5 bases). The CDR3 contains 21 residues. Germline V lookup: CDR1 LGHDT, CDR2 YNNKEL (reference sequence). V was pared by 1 base and J by 7 bases, with 33 bases between. CDR3 protein: CASSQATPSRVWQGTLNTQYF. CDR3 DNA sequence: TGTGCCAGCAGCCAAGCCACCCCCAGCCGGGTGTGGCAGGGCACCCTTAATACGCAGTATTTT.

The CDR3 region is CASSLDLLTSGYEQYF. In nucleotides, the CDR3 is TGTGCCAGCAGCTTAGACCTATTGACTAGCGGCTACGAGCAGTACTTC. The rearrangement links TRBV7-9 to TRBJ2-7, with 9 bases identical to TRBD2. CDR3 length equals 16 residues. The germline gives CDR1 SEHNR, CDR2 FQNEAQ (reference sequence). V lost 1 base to trimming and J lost 3 bases; unmatched junction nucleotides: 7.

J is TRBJ2-1 and V is TRBV5-1, with 11 bases aligning to TRBD2. Per the germline V gene, CDR1 is SGHRS and CDR2 is YFSETQ. The CDR3 covers 15 residues. With 3 bases clipped from V and 8 bases from J, the junction kept 7 bases outside the gene matches. CDR3 in amino acids: CASSSTSGALDEQFF. The DNA of the CDR3 is TGCGCCAGCAGCTCGACTAGCGGGGCCTTGGATGAGCAGTTCTTC.

The V call is TRBV21-1, the J call TRBJ1-3. TRBV21-1 is a known pseudogene. The CDR3 is 15 amino acids. The DNA of the CDR3 is TGTGCCAGCAGCACCCACCGGGAAATTGGAAACACCATATATTTT. Translating it yields CASSTHREIGNTIYF.

The chain combines TRBV28 with TRBJ1-3; no firm D call. Germline values: CDR1 MDHEN, CDR2 SYDVKM. V gave up 3 bases and J gave up 5 bases, with 11 bases separating them. CDR3 length: 14 residues. The CDR3 here is CASSFFESRNTIYF. The CDR3 DNA is TGTGCCAGCAGTTTTTTTGAGTCTAGAAACACCATATATTTT.